The 16 T cell receptor beta chains below come from one sample, sequenced in a study of blood T cells in healthy people across ages. Sample-barcoded 5' priming and a J-beta primer mix drove a second PCR of roughly 6 to 12 cycles. TCRdb called the 5' RACE reads again in MiXCR, with one record for every CDR3 protein. The repertoire holds around 1,900,000 distinct CDR3 sequences, with about two fifths as singletons. The sequencing sample was made of blood. The receptors here all came from a human donor in good health.

The chain employs TRBV15 and TRBJ1-5; D is undetermined. Germline V gene sequence: CDR1 LNHNV, CDR2 YYDKDF (reference sequence). This CDR3 comprises 13 residues. With 0 bases removed from V and 8 bases from J, the gap between germline ends came to 8 bases. The CDR3 nucleotides are TGTGCCACCAGCAGAGAGCGACTGAAGCCCCAGCATTTT. Translated: CATSRERLKPQHF.

The sample holds a few counts of this clonotype. The chain couples TRBV6-5 to TRBJ2-7, with a weak D call TRBD1 (5 bases). The CDR3 runs to 16 residues. From germline, CDR1 is MNHEY and CDR2 SVGAGI. V was cut by 0 bases and J by 2 bases, with 14 bases left in between. Here the CDR3 DNA reads TGTGCCAGCAGTTACTCGATACTCAGGGCAGCCTACGAGCAGTACTTC. The encoded protein is CASSYSILRAAYEQYF.

As concerns this clonotype: No DNA is shown, since the ends of the CDR3 on it are uncertain; the CDR3 is the one TCRdb lists. This chain links TRBV7-2 with TRBJ2-5; the table's D gene call, TRBD2, was not cross checked with the DNA. The V gene's germline CDR1 is SGHTA and CDR2 FQGNSA. The CDR3 comprises 14 residues, both ends counted. CDR3 sequence: CASSLVASGSIEYF.

The chain employs TRBV10-3 and TRBJ2-5; D gene ambiguous. There are 14 residues in the CDR3. Trimming stripped 2 bases from V and 0 bases from J, with 7 bases between. Germline V lookup: CDR1 ENHRY, CDR2 SYGVKD. CDR3 sequence (DNA): TGTGCCATCAGTGAGCCCGATTACCAAGAGACCCAGTACTTC. Translating it yields CAISEPDYQETQYF.

J is TRBJ1-5 and V is TRBV29-1, with D unclear. Germline lookup yields CDR1 SQVTM and CDR2 ANQGSEA. CDR3 length: 12 amino acids. Trimming cost V 4 bases and J 3 bases, with 7 bases left between them. CDR3: CSVGQVNQPQHF. The CDR3 bases are TGCAGCGTTGGGCAAGTCAATCAGCCCCAGCATTTT.

The chain couples TRBV7-2 to TRBJ2-1; D not resolved. Trimming took off 2 bases at V and 8 bases at J, with 13 bases between the two ends. Germline V CDR1 and CDR2: SGHTA, FQGNSA. This CDR3 contains 14 residues. DNA of the CDR3: TGTGCCAGCAGCTTATATATTCGTTCGGATGAGCAGTTCTTC. Translating gives CASSLYIRSDEQFF.

The chain has TRBV5-1 and TRBJ2-1, with a weak D call TRBD1 (6 bases). Germline CDR1 SGHRS, CDR2 YFSETQ. The CDR3 sequence is 14 residues long. Trimming took 1 base from V and 6 from J, leaving 11 bases between them. The CDR3 sequence: CASSLMGAGNEQFF. CDR3 DNA sequence: TGCGCCAGCAGCTTGATGGGGGCCGGCAATGAGCAGTTCTTC.

This clonotype was recorded a few times. The rearrangement uses TRBV15 and TRBJ2-7; 11 nucleotides align to TRBD2. The trim removed 0 bases at V and 1 base at J, leaving 2 bases unmatched. The CDR3 length is 16 residues. CDR1 is LNHNV, CDR2 YYDKDF, per germline (reference sequence). CDR3 region: CATSRDGTSGSYEQYF. CDR3 sequence (DNA): TGTGCCACCAGCAGAGATGGGACTAGCGGTTCCTACGAGCAGTACTTC.

CDR3: CSARDGTGTYEQYF. The CDR3 nucleotides are TGCAGTGCTAGAGATGGGACAGGGACATACGAGCAGTACTTC. This chain uses TRBV20-1 with TRBJ2-7, with 9 bases matching TRBD1. The CDR3 has 14 amino acids. Germline V gene data show CDR1 as DFQATT and CDR2 as SNEGSKA (reference sequence). V lost 0 bases, J lost 4 bases, and 4 bases stayed unmatched.

The chain couples TRBV6-2 or TRBV6-3 to TRBJ1-5, with 7 bases aligning to TRBD1. J gave up 1 base and V 6 bases, and 6 bases lay outside the gene matches. The CDR3 covers 15 residues. Looked up from germline, CDR1 is MNHEY and CDR2 is SVGEGT. The CDR3 here is CASRATGVSNQPQHF. The CDR3 nucleotides read TGTGCCAGCAGGGCAACAGGGGTGAGCAATCAGCCCCAGCATTTT.

This chain links TRBV19 with TRBJ1-2, with 9 bases lining up with TRBD1. The trim removed 5 bases at V and 4 bases at J, leaving 5 bases unmatched. CDR3 length: 14 amino acids. The germline CDR1 and CDR2 sequences are LNHDA and SQIVND (reference sequence). CDR3 nucleotide sequence: TGTGCCAGTAGTCGGACAGGGGCCGGCTATGGCTACACCTTC. It codes for CASSRTGAGYGYTF.

There are a few counts of this clonotype. The CDR3 reads CATSLGQVSYNEQFF. DNA for the CDR3: TGTGCCACCAGTCTCGGGCAGGTGTCCTACAATGAGCAGTTCTTC. This chain joins TRBV24-1 and TRBJ2-1; D unresolved. The length of the CDR3 is 15 residues. From germline, CDR1 is KGHDR and CDR2 SFDVKD. V lost 6 bases and J 1 base, leaving 12 bases between the germline ends.

This sequence joins TRBV7-6 and TRBJ2-4, with D hard to call. The CDR3 consists of 14 residues. Trimming shortened V by 1 base and J by 6 bases, and 10 bases separated the two germline ends. Germline values: CDR1 SGHVS, CDR2 FNYEAQ. The CDR3 protein is CASSLDFVGNIQYF. CDR3 nucleotides: TGTGCCAGCAGCTTAGATTTTGTGGGAAACATTCAGTACTTC.

This clonotype came up many times. The chain couples TRBV4-3 to TRBJ2-1; possibly TRBD1 for D (8 bases). This CDR3 has 15 residues. The germline V and J ends were trimmed by 4 bases and 9 bases, with 19 bases remaining between them. Germline CDR1 and CDR2: LGHNA and YSLEER. CDR3 protein: CASSLYGQGGTEQFF. In DNA form, the CDR3 reads TGCGCCAGCAGCCTCTACGGACAGGGAGGGACTGAGCAGTTCTTC.

The chain employs TRBV7-6 and TRBJ2-4; TRBD2 aligns across 12 bases. The assigned J gene may be wrong: the sequence end matches TRBJ2-7 better. The CDR3 loop spans 16 amino acids. Germline V lookup: CDR1 SGHVS, CDR2 FNYEAQ. The CDR3 DNA sequence: TGTGCCAGCAGCTCCACTAGCGGGGGGCATGCCTACGAGCAGTACTTC. Translated, it gives CASSSTSGGHAYEQYF.

This chain joins TRBV18 and TRBJ2-7, with D possibly TRBD1 on 5 matching bases. The CDR3 sequence is 16 residues long. V was trimmed by 1 base and J by 0 bases, leaving 13 bases between them. Germline V lookup: CDR1 KGHSH, CDR2 LQKENI. CDR3 loop: CASSPLPGYSSYEQYF. CDR3 nucleotide sequence: TGTGCCAGCTCACCACTGCCAGGGTATAGCTCCTACGAGCAGTACTTC.